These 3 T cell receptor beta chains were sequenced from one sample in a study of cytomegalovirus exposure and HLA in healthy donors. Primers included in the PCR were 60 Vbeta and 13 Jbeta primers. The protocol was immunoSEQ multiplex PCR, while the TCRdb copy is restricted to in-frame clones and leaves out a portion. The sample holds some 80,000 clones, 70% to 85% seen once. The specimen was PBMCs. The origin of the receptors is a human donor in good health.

The DNA for the CDR3 is TGTGCCAGCTCCGACAGGAACGGCAATCAGCCCCAGCATTTT. It encodes CASSDRNGNQPQHF. The chain carries TRBV2 and TRBJ1-5; possible D gene TRBD1, 6 bases. Trimming removed 8 bases from V and 2 bases from J, with 13 bases in between. The germline gives CDR1 SNHLY, CDR2 FYNNEI. The CDR3 loop spans 14 amino acids.

CDR3 sequence: CASSPNGGWASPLHF. CDR3 DNA sequence: TGTGCCAGCAGCCCAAACGGGGGGTGGGCTTCACCCCTCCACTTT. The chain has TRBV9 and TRBJ1-6; D is possibly TRBD1 (5 bases). The V end lost 4 bases, the J end lost 9 bases, and 17 bases lay between the germline ends. This CDR3 comprises 15 residues. Germline-derived CDR1 and CDR2 are SGDLS and YYNGEE. Based on the CDR3 plus reference TRBV9 and TRBJ1-6, the full variable domain is DSGVTQTPKHLITATGQRVTLRCSPRSGDLSVYWYQQSLDQGLQFLIQYYNGEERAKGNILERFSAQQFPDLHSELNLSSLELGDSALYFCASSPNGGWASPLHFGNGTRLTVT.

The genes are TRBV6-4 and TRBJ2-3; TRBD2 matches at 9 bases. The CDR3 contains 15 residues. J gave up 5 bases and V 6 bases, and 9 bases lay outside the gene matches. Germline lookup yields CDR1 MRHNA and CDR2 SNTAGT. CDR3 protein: CASSQHSGGGDTQYF. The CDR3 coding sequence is TGTGCCAGCAGCCAGCATAGCGGGGGTGGAGATACGCAGTATTTT.